The count of the clone carrying this TCR beta chain is one. Its specificity is unknown. The source of the sample is a study of OX40 agonist ivuxolimab in advanced cancers. Whole-study context: The drug used for patients, ivuxolimab, was an agonistic anti-OX40 (CD134) antibody. Study conclusions and caveats: Average numbers of expanded clones were greater in CD8+ T cells than in CD4+. Partial responders dosed at 0.1-3.0 mg/kg displayed clonal expansion ranking among the lowest.

Germline-derived CDR1 and CDR2 are MNHEY and SVGAGI. CDR3 size: 14 residues. Trimming took 2 bases from V and 7 from J; bases not matched to a gene: 7. Method: immunoSEQ multiplex PCR; TCRdb's copy keeps in-frame clones and lacks some. The sample lists roughly 53,000 clones; 84% were seen once. The origin of this receptor is an adult with an advanced solid tumor such as melanoma, head and neck, liver or kidney cancer. The sample was CD4+ or CD8+ T cells sorted from blood, taken in a trial of the OX40 agonist ivuxolimab. The rearrangement joins TRBV6-5 to TRBJ2-7; TRBD1 agrees at 8 bases. This CDR3 reads CASSYLDRVGEQYF. The CDR3, as DNA: TGTGCCAGCAGTTACCTGGACAGGGTAGGAGAGCAGTACTTC.